This TCR beta chain was observed in a study of long-term antiretroviral therapy in people with HIV. To note about this clone: Antigen: not known.

Study-wide points: Spans of CDR3 length were tighter for HIV repertoires than for controls.

The V gene end was trimmed by 6 bases and the J gene end by 2 bases; junction bases not matched to a gene: 2. The CDR3 extends over 14 amino acids. Germline values: CDR1 MNHEY, CDR2 SVGAGI. Version v3.0 of the immunoSEQ assay ran at survey level. Sequencing was performed with immunoSEQ multiplex PCR; in TCRdb, only in-frame clones are kept and a portion is missing. The table includes approximately 32,000 clones, 83% detected once. The TCR sequence derives from a man aged 18 to 35 with HIV. The genes are TRBV6-5 and TRBJ1-4; 8 bases fit TRBD1. Sequenced here: unsorted PBMCs, sampled 0.4 years before starting antiretroviral therapy. CDR3 loop: CASRRQGTNEKLFF. CDR3 DNA: TGTGCCAGCAGAAGACAGGGGACTAATGAAAAACTGTTTTTT.